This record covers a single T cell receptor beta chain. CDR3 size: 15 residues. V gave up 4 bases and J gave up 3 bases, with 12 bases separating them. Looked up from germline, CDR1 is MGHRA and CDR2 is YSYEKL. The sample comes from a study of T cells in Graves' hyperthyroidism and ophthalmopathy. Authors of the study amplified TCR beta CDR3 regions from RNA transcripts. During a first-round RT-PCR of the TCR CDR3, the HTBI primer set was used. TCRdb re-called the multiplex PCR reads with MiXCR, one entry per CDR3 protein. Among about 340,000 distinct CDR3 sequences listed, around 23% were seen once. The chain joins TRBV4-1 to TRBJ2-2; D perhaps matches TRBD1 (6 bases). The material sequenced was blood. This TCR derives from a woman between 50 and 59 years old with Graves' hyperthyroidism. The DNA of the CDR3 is TGCGCCAGCAGCCGCACGGACAGCTACACCGGGGAGCTGTTTTTT. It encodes CASSRTDSYTGELFF.